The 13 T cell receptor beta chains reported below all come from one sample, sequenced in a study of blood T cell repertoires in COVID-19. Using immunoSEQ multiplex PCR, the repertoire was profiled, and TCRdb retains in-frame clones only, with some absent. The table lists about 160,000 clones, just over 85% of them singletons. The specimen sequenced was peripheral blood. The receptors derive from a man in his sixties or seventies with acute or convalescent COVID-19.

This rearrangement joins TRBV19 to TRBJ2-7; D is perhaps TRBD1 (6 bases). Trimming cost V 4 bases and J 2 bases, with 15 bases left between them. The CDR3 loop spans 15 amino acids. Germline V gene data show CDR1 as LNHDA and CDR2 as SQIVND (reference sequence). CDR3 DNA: TGTGCCAGTAGTACCGTGACAGGACCTACCTACGAGCAGTACTTC. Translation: CASSTVTGPTYEQYF.

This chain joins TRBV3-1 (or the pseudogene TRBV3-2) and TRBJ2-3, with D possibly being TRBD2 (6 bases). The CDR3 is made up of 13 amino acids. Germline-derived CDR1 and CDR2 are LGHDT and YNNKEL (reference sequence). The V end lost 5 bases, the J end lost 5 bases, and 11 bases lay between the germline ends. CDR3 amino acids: CASSFRREDTQYF. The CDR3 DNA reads TGTGCCAGCAGCTTTAGGAGGGAAGATACGCAGTATTTT.

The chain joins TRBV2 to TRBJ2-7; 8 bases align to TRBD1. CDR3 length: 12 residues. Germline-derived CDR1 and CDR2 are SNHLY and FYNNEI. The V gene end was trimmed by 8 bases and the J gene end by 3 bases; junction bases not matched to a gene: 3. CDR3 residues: CASSGQGYEQYF. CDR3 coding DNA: TGTGCCAGCTCTGGACAGGGCTACGAGCAGTACTTC.

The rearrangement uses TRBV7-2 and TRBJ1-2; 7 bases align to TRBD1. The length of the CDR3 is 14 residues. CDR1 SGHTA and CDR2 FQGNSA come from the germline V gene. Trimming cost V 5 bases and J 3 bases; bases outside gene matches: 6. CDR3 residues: CASSEGGFDYGYTF. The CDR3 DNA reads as TGTGCCAGCAGCGAAGGGGGCTTCGACTATGGCTACACCTTC.

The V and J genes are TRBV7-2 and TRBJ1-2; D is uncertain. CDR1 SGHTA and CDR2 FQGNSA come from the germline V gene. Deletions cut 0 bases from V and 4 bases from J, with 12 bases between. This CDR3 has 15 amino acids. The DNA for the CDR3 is TGTGCCAGCAGCTTAGCCCTAGCAGGCATCTATGGCTACACCTTC. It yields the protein CASSLALAGIYGYTF.

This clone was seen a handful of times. CDR3 amino acids: CASSLGRENTEAFF. The CDR3 nucleotides are TGTGCCAGCAGCCTCGGGAGGGAAAACACTGAAGCTTTCTTT. The chain carries TRBV11-1 and TRBJ1-1; D unresolved. The V end was cut by 5 bases, the J end by 2 bases, with 12 bases between. This CDR3 is 14 amino acids long. CDR1 and CDR2 from the germline V gene are SGHAT and FQDESV (reference sequence).

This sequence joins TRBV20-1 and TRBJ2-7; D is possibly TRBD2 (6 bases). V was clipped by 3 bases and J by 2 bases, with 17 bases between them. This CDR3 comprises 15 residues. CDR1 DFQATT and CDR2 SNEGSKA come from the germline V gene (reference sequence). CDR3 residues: CSASSAGRATYEQYF. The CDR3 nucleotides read TGCAGTGCTAGTTCGGCGGGGCGGGCTACCTACGAGCAGTACTTC.

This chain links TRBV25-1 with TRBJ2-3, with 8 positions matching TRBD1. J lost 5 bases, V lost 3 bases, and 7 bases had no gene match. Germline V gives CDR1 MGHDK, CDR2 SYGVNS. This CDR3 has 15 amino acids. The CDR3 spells CASSEGRGLKDTQYF. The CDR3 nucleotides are TGTGCCAGCAGTGAGGGCAGGGGGCTGAAAGATACGCAGTATTTT.

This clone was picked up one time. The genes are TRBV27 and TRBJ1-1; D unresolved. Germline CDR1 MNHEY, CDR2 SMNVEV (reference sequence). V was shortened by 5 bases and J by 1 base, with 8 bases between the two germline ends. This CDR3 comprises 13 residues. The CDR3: CASSPSGNTEAFF. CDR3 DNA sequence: TGTGCCAGCAGTCCCTCAGGGAACACTGAAGCTTTCTTT.

DNA of the CDR3: TGTGCCAGCAGCCAAGCGGGAGTGGGCACAGATACGCAGTATTTT. Amino acids: CASSQAGVGTDTQYF. J is TRBJ2-3 and V is TRBV4-2, with D perhaps matching TRBD2 (6 bases). Germline values: CDR1 LGHNA, CDR2 YNFKEQ. Trimming shortened V by 1 base and J by 1 base, and 9 bases separated the two germline ends. The CDR3 loop spans 15 amino acids.

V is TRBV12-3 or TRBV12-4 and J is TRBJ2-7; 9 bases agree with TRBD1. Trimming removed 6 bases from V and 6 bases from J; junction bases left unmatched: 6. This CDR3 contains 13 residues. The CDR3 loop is CASSSGQGSEQYF. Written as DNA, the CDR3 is TGTGCCAGCAGCTCGGGACAGGGATCCGAGCAGTACTTC.

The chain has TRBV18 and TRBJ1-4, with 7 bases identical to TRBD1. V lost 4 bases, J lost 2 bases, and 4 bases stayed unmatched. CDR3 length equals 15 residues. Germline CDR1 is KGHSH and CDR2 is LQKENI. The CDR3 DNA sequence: TGTGCCAGCTCACTATACAGGGGTACTAATGAAAAACTGTTTTTT. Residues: CASSLYRGTNEKLFF. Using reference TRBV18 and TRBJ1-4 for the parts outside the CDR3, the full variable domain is NAGVMQNPRHLVRRRGQEARLRCSPMKGHSHVYWYRQLPEEGLKFMVYLQKENIIDESGMPKERFSAEFPKEGPSILRIQQVVRGDSAAYFCASSLYRGTNEKLFFGSGTQLSVL.

The CDR3 sequence: CASSPGANYGYTF. DNA of the CDR3: TGTGCCAGCAGTCCCGGAGCTAACTATGGCTACACCTTC. The J gene is TRBJ1-2, the V gene TRBV28; D remains ambiguous. V lost 5 bases to trimming and J lost 0 bases, with 7 bases between them. Germline V gene lookup returns CDR1 MDHEN and CDR2 SYDVKM. This CDR3 is 13 amino acids long.